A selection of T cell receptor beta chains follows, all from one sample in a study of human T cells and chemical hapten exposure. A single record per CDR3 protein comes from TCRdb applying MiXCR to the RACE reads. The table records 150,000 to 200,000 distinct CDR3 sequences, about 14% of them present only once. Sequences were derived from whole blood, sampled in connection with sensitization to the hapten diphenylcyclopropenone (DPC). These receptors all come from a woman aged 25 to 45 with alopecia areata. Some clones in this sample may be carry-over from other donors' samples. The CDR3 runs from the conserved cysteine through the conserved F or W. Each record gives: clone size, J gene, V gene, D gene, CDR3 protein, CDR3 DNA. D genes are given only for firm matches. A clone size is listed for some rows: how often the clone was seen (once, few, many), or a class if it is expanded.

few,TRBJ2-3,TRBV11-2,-,CASSRWRGTDPDTQYF,TGTGCCAGCAGCCGCTGGCGGGGCACCGACCCAGATACGCAGTATTTT
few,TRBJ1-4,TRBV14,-,CASSQGGGEKLFF,TGTGCCAGCAGCCAAGGGGGAGGTGAAAAACTGTTTTTT
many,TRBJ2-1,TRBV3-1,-,CASSQDTGRYLNEQFF,TGTGCCAGCAGCCAAGATACGGGGCGCTACCTCAATGAGCAGTTCTTC
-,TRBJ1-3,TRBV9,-,CASRTHPSGNTIYF,TGTGCCAGCAGGACACACCCCTCTGGAAACACCATATATTTT
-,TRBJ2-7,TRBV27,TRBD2,CASSLSQTSGHYEQYF,TGCGCCAGCAGTTTATCTCAGACTAGCGGGCACTACGAGCAGTACTTC
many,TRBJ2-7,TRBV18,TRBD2,CASSPPGGSSNYEQYF,TGTGCCAGCTCACCACCGGGCGGGAGTAGTAACTACGAGCAGTACTTC
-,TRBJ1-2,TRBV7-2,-,CASSSTAAGYGYTF,TGTGCCAGCAGCTCCACGGCAGCAGGCTATGGCTACACCTTC
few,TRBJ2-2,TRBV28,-,CASSSSNTGELFF,TGTGCCAGCAGTTCAAGCAACACCGGGGAGCTGTTTTTT
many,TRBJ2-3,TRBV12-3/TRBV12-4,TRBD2,CASSYPAGASTDTQYF,TGTGCCAGCAGCTACCCAGCGGGAGCTAGCACAGATACGCAGTATTTT
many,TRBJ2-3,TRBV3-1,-,CASSPGADTQYF,TGTGCCAGCAGCCCAGGGGCGGATACGCAGTATTTT
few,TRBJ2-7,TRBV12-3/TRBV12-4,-,CASSLRGAGSYEQYF,TGTGCCAGCAGTTTAAGGGGGGCCGGCTCCTACGAGCAGTACTTC
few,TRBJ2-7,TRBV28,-,CASKQDYEQYF,TGTGCCAGCAAACAGGACTACGAGCAGTACTTC
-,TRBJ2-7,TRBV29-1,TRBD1,CSVAQQGAGEQYF,TGCAGCGTCGCCCAACAGGGGGCTGGGGAGCAGTACTTC
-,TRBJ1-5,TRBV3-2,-,CASSQDLKAADQPQHF,TGTGCCAGCAGCCAAGATCTTAAGGCGGCTGATCAGCCCCAGCATTTT
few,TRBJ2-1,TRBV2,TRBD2,CASREGGSYYNEQFF,TGTGCCAGCAGGGAGGGCGGGAGTTATTACAATGAGCAGTTCTTC
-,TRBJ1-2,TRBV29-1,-,CSVDNYGYTF,TGCAGCGTTGATAACTATGGCTACACCTTC
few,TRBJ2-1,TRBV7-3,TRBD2,CASSSPGLAGRNEQFF,TGTGCCAGCAGCTCGCCCGGACTAGCGGGACGAAATGAGCAGTTCTTC
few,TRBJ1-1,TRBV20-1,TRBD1,CSARDGGQGGSEAFF,TGCAGTGCTAGAGATGGTGGACAGGGAGGCTCTGAAGCTTTCTTT
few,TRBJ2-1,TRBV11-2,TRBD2,CASSPQEAGEQFF,TGTGCCAGCAGCCCCCAGGAAGCGGGAGAGCAGTTCTTC
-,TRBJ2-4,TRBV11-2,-,CASSKTAVQYF,TGTGCCAGCAGCAAGACGGCGGTTCAGTACTTC
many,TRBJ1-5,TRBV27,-,CASSLLVNQPQHF,TGTGCCAGCAGTTTGTTGGTAAATCAGCCCCAGCATTTT
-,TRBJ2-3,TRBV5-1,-,CASSLAADTQYF,TGCGCCAGCAGCTTGGCGGCAGATACGCAGTATTTT
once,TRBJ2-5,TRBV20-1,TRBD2,CSTQGLAGDTRETQYF,TGCAGTACCCAGGGACTAGCGGGGGACACCCGAGAGACCCAGTACTTC
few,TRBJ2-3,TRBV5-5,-,CASRAGPNTDTQYF,TGTGCCAGCAGGGCCGGGCCCAACACAGATACGCAGTATTTT
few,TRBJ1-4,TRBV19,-,CASSTSRTTNEKLFF,TGTGCCAGTAGTACGAGCCGCACAACTAATGAAAAACTGTTTTTT
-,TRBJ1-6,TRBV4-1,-,CVSSQDLSSGSPLHF,TGCGTCAGCAGCCAAGATTTGAGCTCGGGCTCACCCCTCCACTTT
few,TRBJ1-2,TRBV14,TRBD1,CASSQPGQGDYGYTF,TGTGCCAGCAGCCAACCCGGACAGGGTGACTATGGCTACACCTTC
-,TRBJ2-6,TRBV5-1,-,CASSLENGANVLTF,TGCGCCAGCAGCTTGGAAAATGGGGCCAACGTCCTGACTTTC
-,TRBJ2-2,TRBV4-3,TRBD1,CASSQEWTGAGELFF,TGCGCCAGCAGCCAAGAATGGACAGGGGCCGGGGAGCTGTTTTTT
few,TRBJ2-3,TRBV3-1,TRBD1,CASSQGQGADTQYF,TGTGCCAGCAGCCAAGGACAGGGGGCAGATACGCAGTATTTT
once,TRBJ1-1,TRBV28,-,CACSSSAVGGLEAFF,TGTGCCTGCAGTTCGTCGGCGGTCGGGGGCTTAGAAGCTTTCTTT
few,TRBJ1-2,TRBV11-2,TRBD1,CASTLSRGQHYGYTF,TGTGCCAGCACCCTTTCTAGGGGACAGCACTATGGCTACACCTTC
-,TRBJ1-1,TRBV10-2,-,CASRERINTEAFF,TGCGCCAGTAGAGAAAGAATAAACACTGAAGCTTTCTTT
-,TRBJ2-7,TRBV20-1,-,CSARGQVSYEQYF,TGCAGTGCTAGAGGTCAGGTCTCCTACGAGCAGTACTTC
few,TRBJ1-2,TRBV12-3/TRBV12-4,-,CASSLHATDYGYTF,TGTGCCAGCAGTTTACATGCGACAGACTATGGCTACACCTTC